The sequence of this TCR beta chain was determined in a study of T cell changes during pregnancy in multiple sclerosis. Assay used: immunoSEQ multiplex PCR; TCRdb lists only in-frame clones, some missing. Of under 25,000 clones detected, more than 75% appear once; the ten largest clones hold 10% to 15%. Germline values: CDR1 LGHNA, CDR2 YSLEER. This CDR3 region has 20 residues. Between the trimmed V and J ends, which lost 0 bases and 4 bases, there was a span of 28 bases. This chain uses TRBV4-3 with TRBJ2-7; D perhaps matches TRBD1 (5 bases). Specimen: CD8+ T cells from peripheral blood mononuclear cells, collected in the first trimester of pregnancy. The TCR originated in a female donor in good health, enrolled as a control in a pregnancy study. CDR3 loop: CASSQDPPPTGGGIIYEQYF. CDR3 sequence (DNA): TGCGCCAGCAGCCAAGATCCCCCCCCTACAGGCGGCGGAATAATATACGAGCAGTACTTC.